One and the same sample provided the 17 T cell receptor beta chains below, sequenced in a study of cytomegalovirus exposure and HLA in healthy donors. PCR was performed using 60 Vbeta and 13 Jbeta primers. Clones were read by immunoSEQ multiplex PCR, and TCRdb kept only the in-frame ones, dropping some. The data hold 120,000 to 150,000 clones, with 70% to 85% observed a single time. Sequences were obtained from PBMCs. These receptors originate from a woman in her 50s in good health and CMV-seropositive.

V gene TRBV5-1 combines with J gene TRBJ1-4, with D possibly matching TRBD1 (5 bases). This CDR3 comprises 16 residues. Germline CDR1 and CDR2: SGHRS and YFSETQ. The V end lost 2 bases, the J end lost 4 bases, and 15 bases lay between the germline ends. CDR3 sequence (DNA): TGCGCCAGCAGCTTCTCAGAGGCAGGGTATAATGAAAAACTGTTTTTT. Encoded protein: CASSFSEAGYNEKLFF.

This chain joins TRBV19 and TRBJ1-6; D is ambiguous. Trimming left V 7 bases short and J 6 bases short, with 16 bases between. The CDR3 covers 15 residues. Germline loops: CDR1 LNHDA, CDR2 SQIVND (reference sequence). CDR3 in amino acids: CASTEGGIVNSPLHF. The CDR3 coding sequence is TGTGCCAGTACCGAGGGTGGCATCGTTAATTCACCCCTCCACTTT. Supplemented by reference TRBV19 and TRBJ1-6, the full variable domain reads DGGITQSPKYLFRKEGQNVTLSCEQNLNHDAMYWYRQDPGQGLRLIYYSQIVNDFQKGDIAEGYSVSREKKESFPLTVTSAQKNPTAFYLCASTEGGIVNSPLHFGNGTRLTVT.

This rearrangement joins TRBV30 to TRBJ1-6; 10 bases are shared with TRBD1. The V and J ends lost 4 bases and 5 bases, in that order; junction bases with no gene match: 5. The CDR3 sequence is 15 residues long. Germline CDR1 and CDR2: GTSNPN and SVGIG (reference sequence). As DNA, the CDR3 is TGTGCCTGGAAGGCCGGGACAGGGGATAATTCACCCCTCCACTTT. As protein: CAWKAGTGDNSPLHF.

The rearrangement links TRBV5-5 to TRBJ1-6, with D hard to call. This CDR3 is built from 16 residues. The V end was cut by 4 bases, the J end by 0 bases, with 11 bases between. The germline CDR1 and CDR2 sequences are SGHKS and YYEKEE (reference sequence). The CDR3 loop reads CASSPVTSSYNSPLHF. For the CDR3, the DNA is TGTGCCAGCAGCCCGGTTACGAGCTCCTATAATTCACCCCTCCACTTT.

This clone was picked up one time. The chain joins TRBV10-3 to TRBJ2-3; 10 bases match TRBD2. V lost 4 bases to trimming and J lost 0 bases; unmatched junction nucleotides: 4. Germline CDR1 ENHRY, CDR2 SYGVKD. The CDR3 sequence is 16 residues long. For the CDR3, the DNA is TGTGCCATCAGTGCGGCTAGCGGGGGCAGCACAGATACGCAGTATTTT. Translating it yields CAISAASGGSTDTQYF.

The chain is built from TRBV7-2 and TRBJ1-1; D uncertain. The V end was cut by 3 bases, the J end by 3 bases, with 14 bases between. This CDR3 has 15 residues. CDR1 is SGHTA and CDR2 is FQGNSA in the germline V gene. The CDR3 protein is CASSFGSRSYTEAFF. CDR3 nucleotide sequence: TGTGCCAGCAGCTTCGGATCCAGGTCTTACACTGAAGCTTTCTTT.

The gene calls are TRBV4-1 and TRBJ2-3; 9 nucleotides agree with TRBD2. This CDR3 comprises 18 residues. The germline CDR1 and CDR2 sequences are MGHRA and YSYEKL. Trimming removed 2 bases from V and 1 base from J; junction bases left unmatched: 10. CDR3 in amino acids: CASSQQPGASGGTDTQYF. CDR3 DNA: TGCGCCAGCAGCCAACAACCTGGGGCTAGCGGGGGCACAGATACGCAGTATTTT.

The chain recombines TRBV6-6 with TRBJ1-4; no reliable D call. This CDR3 is built from 12 residues. Looked up from germline, CDR1 is MNHNY and CDR2 is SVGAGI (reference sequence). V dropped 7 bases and J dropped 3 bases, with 6 bases sitting between them. The CDR3 DNA sequence: TGTGCCAGCATGGGCCCTAATGAAAAACTGTTTTTT. Its protein is CASMGPNEKLFF.

J is TRBJ2-2 and V is TRBV7-8; 9 bases line up with TRBD2. Trimming at V came to 7 bases and at J to 0 bases, leaving 6 bases not matched to a gene. The CDR3 spans 16 residues. Per the germline V gene, CDR1 is SGHVS and CDR2 is FQNEAQ. CDR3 region: CASTYIAGANTGELFF. The CDR3 DNA is TGTGCCAGCACCTACATAGCGGGAGCGAACACCGGGGAGCTGTTTTTT.

The rearrangement uses TRBV6-1 and TRBJ2-7; 7 positions agree with TRBD1. The V segment lost 7 bases and the J segment 3 bases; nucleotides outside the gene matches: 12. CDR1 is MNHNS, CDR2 SASEGT, per germline. This CDR3 region has 15 residues. CDR3 protein: CASTETGLGGYEQYF. CDR3 nucleotides: TGTGCCAGCACAGAGACAGGGTTAGGAGGCTACGAGCAGTACTTC.

V gene TRBV6-1 combines with J gene TRBJ1-2, with D possibly TRBD1 on 6 matching bases. The germline gives CDR1 MNHNS, CDR2 SASEGT. Deletions cut 1 base from V and 0 bases from J, with 12 bases between. The CDR3 sequence is 16 residues long. The CDR3 DNA sequence: TGTGCCAGCAGTGAAGGGTTACAGGGAGCTAACTATGGCTACACCTTC. Translating it yields CASSEGLQGANYGYTF.

The CDR3 DNA follows: TGTGCCAGCAGCCAGACAGGGGGGACCGGGGAGCTGTTTTTT. Translated: CASSQTGGTGELFF. The V gene is TRBV7-6, the J gene TRBJ2-2; 9 bases line up with TRBD1. The CDR3 totals 14 residues. V shed 5 bases, J shed 5 bases, and the junction held 3 bases outside the gene matches. Germline V gene sequence: CDR1 SGHVS, CDR2 FNYEAQ.

This clone was seen a handful of times. The gene calls are TRBV23-1 and TRBJ1-1; D gene unclear. TRBV23-1 is treated as an ORF (open reading frame) with a function not yet certain. This CDR3 region has 13 residues. V was shortened by 3 bases and J by 4 bases, with 9 bases between the two germline ends. Here the CDR3 reads CASSQGDGTEAFF. The CDR3 DNA reads TGCGCCAGCAGTCAGGGCGACGGCACTGAAGCTTTCTTT.

The table lists this clone with a few counts. This chain links TRBV28 with TRBJ2-3; TRBD1 matches 7 bases. Looked up from germline, CDR1 is MDHEN and CDR2 is SYDVKM. The trim removed 7 bases at V and 0 bases at J, leaving 7 bases unmatched. The length of the CDR3 is 15 residues. The CDR3 DNA sequence: TGTGCCAGCAACATCGGGACAGACAGCACAGATACGCAGTATTTT. Encoded protein: CASNIGTDSTDTQYF.

The chain recombines TRBV7-3 with TRBJ2-3; D may be TRBD1 (6 bases). The CDR3 contains 14 residues. Trimming pared 5 bases from V and 4 bases from J, leaving 13 bases between. The V gene's germline CDR1 is SGHTA and CDR2 FQGTGA. CDR3 in DNA: TGTGCCAGCAGCCCTACGGCAGGGGCAGATACGCAGTATTTT. This gives the protein CASSPTAGADTQYF.

This clone turned up a few times. The V and J genes are TRBV5-6 and TRBJ1-5, with 7 positions matching TRBD1. The junction had 13 bases not matched to a gene; V was cut back by 4 bases and J by 3 bases. There are 17 residues in the CDR3. The germline V gene encodes CDR1 SGHDT and CDR2 YYEEEE. CDR3 amino acids: CASSPTPGTAINQPQHF. For the CDR3, the DNA is TGTGCCAGCAGCCCAACACCCGGGACAGCCATCAATCAGCCCCAGCATTTT.

V and J are TRBV5-6 and TRBJ2-7; tentatively, D is TRBD1 (6 bases). Looked up from germline, CDR1 is SGHDT and CDR2 is YYEEEE. Trimming cost V 2 bases and J 4 bases, with 13 bases left between them. This CDR3 has 14 residues. The CDR3 region is CASSFTGQIYEQYF. The DNA of the CDR3 is TGTGCCAGCAGCTTCACAGGGCAGATTTACGAGCAGTACTTC.